What follows are 31 T cell receptor beta chains derived from one specimen sequenced in a study of blood T cell repertoires in COVID-19 (dated by TCRdb to 2020 to 2022). Library construction relied on the immunoSEQ multiplex PCR assay. TCRdb retrieved this table from immuneACCESS and kept in-frame rearrangements only. Not all clones are present; in checked studies, unresolved V genes account for under half, and no reason is known for the remainder. Present in this sample are around 97,000 clones, around 87% of which were seen just once. The leading ten clones occupy less than 20% of the sample. The source material was peripheral blood. The receptors come from a human donor in a cohort sampled during active COVID-19.

The chain carries TRBV18 and TRBJ2-1; 9 bases are a match to TRBD1. CDR3 length equals 13 residues. With V trimmed by 5 bases and J by 8 bases, 4 bases remained unmatched. Germline CDR1 is KGHSH and CDR2 is LQKENI. The CDR3 DNA reads TGTGCCAGCTCATTACGACAGGGGGATGAGCAGTTCTTC. Encoded protein: CASSLRQGDEQFF.

V usage is TRBV12-5 and J usage is TRBJ2-7, with TRBD2 matching over 12 bases. Per the germline V gene, CDR1 is LGHNT and CDR2 is FRNRAP. CDR3 size: 17 residues. Unmatched junction bases numbered 14, after V lost 6 bases and J lost 5 bases. CDR3 in amino acids: CASGPPPGTSGPNEQYF. CDR3 bases: TGTGCTAGTGGCCCGCCCCCGGGGACTAGCGGGCCCAACGAGCAGTACTTC.

The chain links TRBV10-3 to TRBJ2-3; 10 bases align to TRBD2. This CDR3 is 15 amino acids long. The V and J ends lost 10 bases and 0 bases, in that order; junction bases with no gene match: 7. CDR1 and CDR2 from the germline V gene are ENHRY and SYGVKD. CDR3 sequence reads: CASGLAVPSTDTQYF. The CDR3 DNA reads TGTGCCAGCGGACTAGCGGTTCCTAGCACAGATACGCAGTATTTT.

As regards this clone: Relative to the germline gene, one junction end is altered; a read error may explain this. J is TRBJ2-7 and V is TRBV2; the D is unclear. CDR3 length equals 14 residues. The germline V gene has CDR1 SNHLY and CDR2 FYNNEI. CDR3 loop: CASTELTESYEQYF. CDR3 in DNA: TGTGCCAGCACTGAACTCACAGAATCCTACGAGCAGTACTTC.

The rearrangement links TRBV6-2 or TRBV6-3 to TRBJ1-4; perhaps TRBD1 as D (5 bases). The V gene's germline CDR1 is MNHEY and CDR2 SVGEGT. This CDR3 comprises 16 residues. The germline V and J ends were trimmed by 2 bases and 8 bases, with 18 bases remaining between them. The CDR3 DNA is TGTGCCAGCAGTTACCCGCTGCAGGGTGTCACCGAAAAACTGTTTTTT. This sequence encodes CASSYPLQGVTEKLFF.

This clone showed up just once. The CDR3 reads CASRTALQGMGSYNSPLHF. CDR3 nucleotides: TGCGCCAGCAGGACGGCCCTACAGGGAATGGGCTCCTATAATTCACCCCTCCACTTT. The chain recombines TRBV5-1 with TRBJ1-6; TRBD1 is a possible D gene (6 bases). Looked up from germline, CDR1 is SGHRS and CDR2 is YFSETQ. V was pared by 5 bases and J by 0 bases, with 21 bases between. The CDR3 totals 19 residues.

The gene calls are TRBV28 and TRBJ2-7; perhaps TRBD2 as D (5 bases). V was clipped by 6 bases and J by 7 bases, with 13 bases between them. The CDR3 spans 12 residues. Germline V lookup: CDR1 MDHEN, CDR2 SYDVKM. CDR3 sequence (DNA): TGTGCCAGCAGCTCCTTACAGCGGGAGCAGTACTTC. Translation gives CASSSLQREQYF. Full variable domain (remainder filled in from reference TRBV28 and TRBJ2-7): DVKVTQSSRYLVKRTGEKVFLECVQDMDHENMFWYRQDPGLGLRLIYFSYDVKMKEKGDIPEGYSVSREKKERFSLILESASTNQTSMYLCASSSLQREQYFGPGTRLTVT.

The chain carries TRBV2 and TRBJ2-7; 7 positions agree with TRBD2. The CDR3 totals 15 residues. V lost 7 bases and J lost 10; bases outside the gene matches: 19. Per the germline V gene, CDR1 is SNHLY and CDR2 is FYNNEI. The CDR3 DNA follows: TGTGCCAGCACCCTTCCGGGGGGACGACGGGTCGGACAGTACTTC. Translating it yields CASTLPGGRRVGQYF. Complete variable domain (other parts from reference TRBV2 and TRBJ2-7): EPEVTQTPSHQVTQMGQEVILRCVPISNHLYFYWYRQILGQKVEFLVSFYNNEISEKSEIFDDQFSVERPDGSNFTLKIRSTKLEDSAMYFCASTLPGGRRVGQYFGPGTRLTVT.

This clone came up once. The chain is built from TRBV5-6 and TRBJ1-4; D is unresolved. The germline V gene has CDR1 SGHDT and CDR2 YYEEEE. The V and J ends lost 0 bases and 10 bases respectively, with 10 bases between them. The CDR3 totals 13 residues. The CDR3 loop is CASSLDLGLKLFF. The CDR3 DNA is TGTGCCAGCAGCTTGGACCTTGGGCTAAAACTGTTTTTT.

The rearrangement uses TRBV3-1 (or the pseudogene TRBV3-2) and TRBJ1-6; D possibly corresponds to TRBD1 (6 bases). Trimming took 3 bases from V and 7 from J, leaving 10 bases between them. This CDR3 has 14 residues. Germline assignment: CDR1 LGHDT and CDR2 YNNKEL (reference sequence). CDR3 sequence reads: CASSQLQGNSPLHF. Here the CDR3 DNA reads TGTGCCAGCAGCCAGTTACAGGGAAATTCACCCCTCCACTTT.

The chain is built from TRBV9 and TRBJ2-5, with D tentatively TRBD2 (6 bases). Trimming stripped 5 bases from V and 2 bases from J, with 16 bases between. The CDR3 covers 15 residues. Per the germline V gene, CDR1 is SGDLS and CDR2 is YYNGEE. The CDR3 nucleotides are TGTGCCAGCAGTAGACAGACTAGTTCTCAAGAGACCCAGTACTTC. Residues: CASSRQTSSQETQYF. Filled out from reference TRBV9 and TRBJ2-5, the complete variable domain reads DSGVTQTPKHLITATGQRVTLRCSPRSGDLSVYWYQQSLDQGLQFLIQYYNGEERAKGNILERFSAQQFPDLHSELNLSSLELGDSALYFCASSRQTSSQETQYFGPGTRLLVL.

V and J are TRBV19 and TRBJ1-1, with 9 positions matching TRBD1. Germline trimming cut 4 bases from V and 0 bases from J; bases unmatched to any gene: 9. The CDR3 contains 17 residues. The germline V gene has CDR1 LNHDA and CDR2 SQIVND (reference sequence). CDR3 DNA sequence: TGTGCCAGTAGTAGTTTAGGGACAGGGCTTATGAACACTGAAGCTTTCTTT. Protein product: CASSSLGTGLMNTEAFF.

The genes are TRBV28 and TRBJ1-2, with 9 bases that match TRBD1. Per the germline V gene, CDR1 is MDHEN and CDR2 is SYDVKM. Losses at the gene ends were 7 bases for V and 6 bases for J; bases not matched to a gene: 6. The CDR3 is 13 amino acids. The CDR3 DNA is TGTGCCAGCACCCGGGACAGGGAAGATGGCTACACCTTC. It yields the protein CASTRDREDGYTF.

CDR3 amino acids: CASNPSGGLSYEQYF. In nucleotides, the CDR3 is TGTGCCAGCAACCCCTCTGGAGGGCTCTCCTACGAGCAGTACTTC. This chain joins TRBV7-2 and TRBJ2-7, with D possibly TRBD2 on 6 matching bases. There are 15 residues in the CDR3. Germline CDR1 reads SGHTA; CDR2 reads FQGNSA. The V and J ends lost 7 bases and 0 bases respectively, with 16 bases between them.

The gene calls are TRBV2 and TRBJ2-2, with TRBD2 identical over 8 bases. The germline gives CDR1 SNHLY, CDR2 FYNNEI. Trimming took 3 bases from V and 5 from J; bases not matched to a gene: 5. This CDR3 spans 15 amino acids. This CDR3 is CASSEVLAGTGELFF. In nucleotides, the CDR3 is TGTGCCAGCAGTGAGGTATTAGCGGGGACCGGGGAGCTGTTTTTT.

V usage is TRBV6-2 or TRBV6-3 and J usage is TRBJ1-1; D is possibly TRBD1 (5 bases). Germline-derived CDR1 and CDR2 are MNHEY and SVGEGT. V gave up 6 bases and J gave up 0 bases, with 17 bases separating them. The CDR3 runs 16 residues. The CDR3 DNA follows: TGTGCCAGCAGCCCTGGGGCGTCAAGGTTGAACACTGAAGCTTTCTTT. Translated: CASSPGASRLNTEAFF.

The chain joins TRBV2 to TRBJ1-6; 8 bases agree with TRBD1. Per germline, CDR1 SNHLY and CDR2 FYNNEI. The CDR3 extends over 14 amino acids. With V trimmed by 6 bases and J by 7 bases, 5 bases remained unmatched. The DNA for the CDR3 is TGTGCCAGCAGAGGGGACAGGTCCAATTCACCCCTCCACTTT. It translates to CASRGDRSNSPLHF.

The chain combines TRBV4-1 with TRBJ2-5, with a weak D call TRBD2 (6 bases). The V gene lost 1 base and the J gene lost 3 bases, with 12 bases spanning the gap. The V gene's germline CDR1 is MGHRA and CDR2 YSYEKL. The CDR3 is made up of 15 amino acids. CDR3 sequence reads: CASSQAGRKEETQYF. CDR3 in DNA: TGCGCCAGCAGCCAAGCTGGGAGGAAGGAAGAGACCCAGTACTTC.

The chain couples TRBV6-5 to TRBJ2-7; the match to TRBD2 covers 12 bases. The CDR3 loop spans 14 amino acids. V was clipped by 10 bases and J by 5 bases; unmatched bases: 9. Germline V gene sequence: CDR1 MNHEY, CDR2 SVGAGI. This CDR3 reads CATDPTSGRNEQYF. CDR3 nucleotide sequence: TGTGCCACCGATCCTACTAGCGGGAGGAACGAGCAGTACTTC.

This clone was recorded once. The CDR3 reads CASSESRNSPLHF. For the CDR3, the DNA is TGTGCCAGCAGTGAATCTCGGAATTCACCCCTCCACTTT. The genes are TRBV6-1 and TRBJ1-6; D ambiguous. Trimming left V 2 bases short and J 7 bases short, with 6 bases between. The CDR3 has 13 residues. Germline V gene data show CDR1 as MNHNS and CDR2 as SASEGT.

V gene TRBV5-1 combines with J gene TRBJ2-1; 13 bases map to TRBD2. Unmatched junction bases numbered 2, after V lost 0 bases and J lost 5 bases. Germline V lookup: CDR1 SGHRS, CDR2 YFSETQ. The CDR3 is made up of 16 amino acids. The CDR3 DNA sequence: TGCGCCAGCAGCTTGGGAGGGACTAGCGGGGACAATGAGCAGTTCTTC. Its translation: CASSLGGTSGDNEQFF.

J is TRBJ2-1 and V is TRBV11-3, with 8 bases fitting TRBD1. Germline CDR1 and CDR2: SGHNT and YENEEA. V was pared by 11 bases and J by 2 bases, with 5 bases of the junction left unmatched. CDR3 length equals 13 residues. The CDR3 nucleotides read TGTGCCTCACAGGGGGGTCCCTACAATGAGCAGTTCTTC. As protein: CASQGGPYNEQFF.

The chain has TRBV3-1 (or the pseudogene TRBV3-2) and TRBJ1-2; D perhaps matches TRBD1 (6 bases). Germline V gives CDR1 LGHDT, CDR2 YNNKEL (reference sequence). The germline V and J ends were trimmed by 0 bases and 8 bases, with 13 bases remaining between them. The CDR3 loop spans 14 amino acids. The DNA of the CDR3 is TGTGCCAGCAGCCAAGATTTTCGGACAGCCGGCTACACCTTC. Encoded protein: CASSQDFRTAGYTF.

V usage is TRBV29-1 and J usage is TRBJ1-1, with a weak D call TRBD1 (5 bases). Germline V gene sequence: CDR1 SQVTM, CDR2 ANQGSEA. The CDR3 is made up of 12 amino acids. Trimming took off 3 bases at V and 7 bases at J, with 12 bases between the two ends. The CDR3 nucleotides are TGCAGCGTTGATAGCCAGGGTTTTGAAGCTTTCTTT. Its translation is CSVDSQGFEAFF.

The gene calls are TRBV6-6 and TRBJ1-4; D is possibly TRBD1 (5 bases). The length of the CDR3 is 14 residues. Germline-derived CDR1 and CDR2 are MNHNY and SVGAGI (reference sequence). The V gene lost 0 bases and the J gene lost 8 bases, with 10 bases spanning the gap. The CDR3 is CASSYSAGNEKLFF. CDR3 DNA: TGTGCCAGCAGTTACTCCGCAGGGAACGAAAAACTGTTTTTT.

The chain has TRBV9 and TRBJ1-4; D may be TRBD1 (5 bases). With 4 bases removed from V and 8 bases from J, the gap between germline ends came to 15 bases. This CDR3 is 14 amino acids long. Germline V CDR1 and CDR2: SGDLS, YYNGEE. The CDR3 DNA reads as TGTGCCAGCAGCCCGTTCGGGACTGCCGAAAAACTGTTTTTT. This translates into CASSPFGTAEKLFF.

The chain couples TRBV6-5 to TRBJ2-1; 8 bases line up with TRBD2. CDR3 length: 13 residues. Per germline, CDR1 MNHEY and CDR2 SVGAGI. V gave up 6 bases and J gave up 9 bases; unmatched junction bases: 7. The CDR3 loop is CASRLAGRSEQFF. The DNA of the CDR3 is TGTGCCAGCAGGTTAGCGGGAAGGAGTGAGCAGTTCTTC.

This clone has a single count. This chain uses TRBV6-5 with TRBJ2-3, with 7 bases that match TRBD1. CDR1 and CDR2 (germline): MNHEY, SVGAGI. After removal of 8 bases from V and 4 bases from J, the junction contained 9 bases not matched to a gene. This CDR3 region has 14 residues. DNA for the CDR3: TGTGCCAGCCATCAAGACACAGGGGCAGATACGCAGTATTTT. Translated: CASHQDTGADTQYF.

The rearrangement joins TRBV5-1 to TRBJ2-1; 9 bases fit TRBD2. CDR1 is SGHRS, CDR2 YFSETQ, per germline. The CDR3 runs 16 residues. V was clipped by 3 bases and J by 6 bases; unmatched bases: 10. The CDR3 here is CASSSFLAGDGNEQFF. Written as DNA, the CDR3 is TGCGCCAGCAGCTCTTTTTTAGCGGGGGACGGCAATGAGCAGTTCTTC.

Here the CDR3 reads CASSNFREQYF. CDR3 DNA: TGTGCCAGCAGCAACTTTCGTGAGCAGTACTTC. The J gene is TRBJ2-7, the V gene TRBV3-1 (or the pseudogene TRBV3-2); D remains unclear. This CDR3 has 11 residues. Germline V gene data show CDR1 as LGHDT and CDR2 as YNNKEL (reference sequence). V lost 5 bases and J 7 bases, leaving 9 bases between the germline ends.

The gene calls are TRBV5-1 and TRBJ1-5, with D perhaps TRBD1 (5 bases). This CDR3 is 14 amino acids long. Trimming left V 4 bases short and J 7 bases short, with 15 bases between. Germline lookup yields CDR1 SGHRS and CDR2 YFSETQ. The CDR3: CASSPTGGEQPQHF. The DNA for the CDR3 is TGCGCCAGCAGCCCCACCGGGGGAGAGCAGCCCCAGCATTTT.